The 21 T cell receptor beta chains below come from one sample, sequenced in a study of PD-1 blockade in classical Hodgkin lymphoma. Here immunoSEQ multiplex PCR was the method, and the copy in TCRdb shows in-frame clones only, minus some. The sample includes around 41,000 clones, under 75% of them seen just once. In every patient, relapse followed autologous stem cell transplantation, while exposure to brentuximab vedotin differed. This material consisted of peripheral blood mononuclear cells (PBMCs), taken before the second cycle of nivolumab. The receptors were gathered from a human donor with classical Hodgkin lymphoma.

This clone was seen only a few times. This rearrangement joins TRBV6-6 to TRBJ2-5, with TRBD1 as a possible D gene (6 bases). This CDR3 is 15 amino acids long. CDR1 and CDR2 from the germline V gene are MNHNY and SVGAGI (reference sequence). Trimming stripped 6 bases from V and 5 bases from J, with 19 bases between. CDR3 residues: CASRLQGIDTETQYF. As DNA, the CDR3 is TGTGCCAGCAGGTTACAGGGTATCGATACGGAGACCCAGTACTTC.

The gene calls are TRBV30 and TRBJ2-1, with 8 bases matching TRBD2. CDR3 length equals 15 residues. Looked up from germline, CDR1 is GTSNPN and CDR2 is SVGIG (reference sequence). V trimming: 2 bases; J trimming: 10 bases; junction bases outside the gene matches: 13. CDR3 residues: CAWSYKRESLREQFF. CDR3 sequence (DNA): TGTGCCTGGAGTTATAAGCGGGAGAGTCTCCGGGAGCAGTTCTTC.

The rearrangement uses TRBV7-3 and TRBJ2-2, with 8 bases fitting TRBD2. Germline V gene lookup returns CDR1 SGHTA and CDR2 FQGTGA. The CDR3 runs to 15 residues. Trimming took 2 bases from V and 4 from J; bases not matched to a gene: 3. CDR3: CASSLGGGTTGELFF. CDR3 bases: TGTGCCAGCAGCTTAGGCGGGGGGACCACCGGGGAGCTGTTTTTT.

This clone was observed a single time. This sequence joins TRBV7-2 and TRBJ2-3, with a tentative D call TRBD2 (7 bases). The germline V gene has CDR1 SGHTA and CDR2 FQGNSA. V was clipped by 0 bases and J by 8 bases, with 12 bases between them. The CDR3 runs to 14 residues. DNA of the CDR3: TGTGCCAGCAGCTTAGCGGGGGGGCGCGGTACGCAGTATTTT. It encodes CASSLAGGRGTQYF. Full variable domain (rest looked up from reference TRBV7-2 and TRBJ2-3): GAGVSQSPSNKVTEKGKDVELRCDPISGHTALYWYRQSLGQGLEFLIYFQGNSAPDKSGLPSDRFSAERTGGSVSTLTIQRTQQEDSAVYLCASSLAGGRGTQYFGPGTRLTVL.

This clone has a single count. The rearrangement links TRBV7-2 to TRBJ1-4; possible D gene TRBD1, 5 bases. CDR3 size: 14 residues. V was pared by 1 base and J by 11 bases, with 14 bases between. CDR1 and CDR2 (germline): SGHTA, FQGNSA. CDR3 loop: CASSLEYSRGKLFF. CDR3 DNA sequence: TGTGCCAGCAGCTTAGAGTATTCCCGGGGGAAACTGTTTTTT.

This chain connects TRBV6-6 to TRBJ2-3, with D perhaps TRBD2 (6 bases). The CDR3 consists of 14 residues. Germline V gene sequence: CDR1 MNHNY, CDR2 SVGAGI (reference sequence). With 6 bases removed from V and 0 bases from J, the gap between germline ends came to 10 bases. CDR3 sequence (DNA): TGTGCCAGCAGGCTCCTAGCGAGCACAGATACGCAGTATTTT. Translation gives CASRLLASTDTQYF.

This clone was observed a handful of times. The rearrangement links TRBV4-1 to TRBJ1-1; D is uncertain. V lost 0 bases, J lost 4 bases, and 12 bases lay in between. The CDR3 is made up of 15 amino acids. Germline V gene sequence: CDR1 MGHRA, CDR2 YSYEKL. The chain's CDR3 is CASSQDAGSATEAFF. CDR3 sequence (DNA): TGCGCCAGCAGCCAAGATGCGGGGTCGGCCACTGAAGCTTTCTTT.

The J gene is TRBJ2-2, the V gene TRBV7-9; a weak D match, TRBD1 (6 bases). CDR1 SEHNR and CDR2 FQNEAQ come from the germline V gene (reference sequence). This CDR3 is 16 amino acids long. Trimming pared 4 bases from V and 0 bases from J, leaving 12 bases between. The CDR3, as DNA: TGTGCCAGCAGCTCTGGGGACAAGCCGAACACCGGGGAGCTGTTTTTT. It codes for CASSSGDKPNTGELFF.

As to this clone: A read error may account for a junction end that differs from germline. J is TRBJ2-3 and V is TRBV7-7, with 8 nucleotides matching TRBD2. The CDR3 has 13 residues. Germline lookup yields CDR1 SSHAT and CDR2 FNYEAQ (reference sequence). CDR3 in amino acids: CASSQRERSGQYF. CDR3 in DNA: TGTGCTAGCAGCCAGCGGGAGCGGAGCGGGCAGTATTTT.

The chain uses TRBV6-6 and TRBJ1-1, with no clear D. Trimming stripped 0 bases from V and 7 bases from J, with 9 bases between. Germline V gene data show CDR1 as MNHNY and CDR2 as SVGAGI (reference sequence). The CDR3 spans 13 residues. CDR3 DNA sequence: TGTGCCAGCAGTTACTCGAGCTGGAGTGAAGCTTTCTTT. Its protein product is CASSYSSWSEAFF.

This clone was seen a few times. The chain uses TRBV6-5 and TRBJ1-5; a possible D gene is TRBD1 (5 bases). This CDR3 region has 14 residues. V was cut by 4 bases and J by 11 bases, with 18 bases left in between. The germline V gene has CDR1 MNHEY and CDR2 SVGAGI. The CDR3 spells CASSSDSVSATQHF. DNA for the CDR3: TGTGCCAGCAGTTCCGACAGTGTATCAGCGACCCAGCATTTT.

The chain is built from TRBV7-2 and TRBJ2-4, with 7 bases matching TRBD2. Trimming removed 1 base from V and 8 bases from J; junction bases left unmatched: 5. CDR1 is SGHTA and CDR2 is FQGNSA in the germline V gene. This CDR3 contains 14 residues. The CDR3 DNA reads as TGTGCCAGCAGCTTAGTAGCGGGCGCGTACATTCAGTACTTC. This translates into CASSLVAGAYIQYF.

The CDR3 DNA sequence: TGCGCCAGCAGCTTCGTCTGGCGGGGGGAATACGAGCAGTACTTC. Protein: CASSFVWRGEYEQYF. The V call is TRBV5-1, the J call TRBJ2-7, with 8 nucleotides matching TRBD2. The J segment lost 4 bases and the V segment lost 2 bases, leaving 8 bases of the junction unmatched. Germline CDR1 SGHRS, CDR2 YFSETQ. This CDR3 contains 15 residues.

V usage is TRBV27 and J usage is TRBJ2-7, with D maybe TRBD1 (6 bases). Germline V gene data show CDR1 as MNHEY and CDR2 as SMNVEV (reference sequence). Trimming left V 3 bases short and J 2 bases short, with 11 bases between. The CDR3 length is 14 residues. The CDR3 nucleotides read TGTGCCAGCAGTTTTCGCGGACAGACCTACGAGCAGTACTTC. It translates to CASSFRGQTYEQYF.

The gene calls are TRBV27 and TRBJ1-2; possibly TRBD1 for D (5 bases). The length of the CDR3 is 13 residues. CDR1 is MNHEY and CDR2 is SMNVEV in the germline V gene (reference sequence). The germline V and J ends were trimmed by 7 bases and 8 bases, with 17 bases remaining between them. In DNA form, the CDR3 reads TGTGCCAGCAAGGAAGTCGGGGGAAGCGGCTACACCTTC. It codes for CASKEVGGSGYTF.

The chain links TRBV19 to TRBJ2-7; TRBD2 aligns across 7 bases. This CDR3 has 15 residues. V was clipped by 4 bases and J by 4 bases; unmatched bases: 10. CDR1 is LNHDA, CDR2 SQIVND, per germline (reference sequence). This CDR3 is CASSTRLALGYEQYF. CDR3 nucleotides: TGTGCCAGTAGTACTAGACTAGCATTAGGATACGAGCAGTACTTC.

The rearrangement joins TRBV11-3 to TRBJ2-7, with TRBD1 as a possible D gene (5 bases). The CDR3 is 13 residues long. Germline V lookup: CDR1 SGHNT, CDR2 YENEEA. V was cut by 3 bases and J by 5 bases, with 11 bases left in between. The CDR3 bases are TGTGCCAGCAGCTTGGGGCAGGGCGACGAGCAGTACTTC. Protein: CASSLGQGDEQYF.

The chain joins TRBV5-6 to TRBJ2-7; D ambiguous. Per germline, CDR1 SGHDT and CDR2 YYEEEE. The CDR3 loop spans 12 amino acids. The V gene lost 4 bases and the J gene lost 5 bases, with 10 bases spanning the gap. In DNA form, the CDR3 reads TGTGCCAGCAGCCTCAGTGCTAACGAGCAGTACTTC. Amino acids: CASSLSANEQYF.

CDR3 residues: CASLLGVDMNTEAFF. In DNA form, the CDR3 reads TGTGCCAGTCTCCTGGGGGTCGACATGAACACTGAAGCTTTCTTT. The rearrangement links TRBV19 to TRBJ1-1; TRBD1 might be the D (5 bases). This CDR3 region has 15 residues. V was trimmed by 8 bases and J by 0 bases, leaving 16 bases between them. Per germline, CDR1 LNHDA and CDR2 SQIVND (reference sequence).

In its sample, this clone was seen a few times. The chain is built from TRBV4-2 and TRBJ2-3, with TRBD2 matching 14 bases. V lost 2 bases, J lost 4 bases, and 11 bases stayed unmatched. Germline CDR1 reads LGHNA; CDR2 reads YNFKEQ. This CDR3 contains 19 residues. The CDR3, as DNA: TGTGCCAGCAGCCAAACCCCCGGGACTAGCGGGAGAGGGTCAGATACGCAGTATTTT. Translated, it gives CASSQTPGTSGRGSDTQYF.

J is TRBJ2-1 and V is TRBV5-6; 7 nucleotides agree with TRBD2. Trimming cost V 4 bases and J 5 bases; bases outside gene matches: 9. Germline values: CDR1 SGHDT, CDR2 YYEEEE. This CDR3 is 15 amino acids long. This chain's CDR3 is CASSLIRDYHNEQFF. The CDR3 nucleotides are TGTGCCAGCAGCCTCATCAGGGACTACCACAATGAGCAGTTCTTC. Looking up the rest from reference TRBV5-6 and TRBJ2-1 gives the full variable domain: DAGVTQSPTHLIKTRGQQVTLRCSPKSGHDTVSWYQQALGQGPQFIFQYYEEEERQRGNFPDRFSGHQFPNYSSELNVNALLLGDSALYLCASSLIRDYHNEQFFGPGTRLTVL.